Here is one T cell receptor beta chain with its context. The data originate from a study of blood T cell repertoires in COVID-19. The method was immunoSEQ multiplex PCR; TCRdb's version includes in-frame clones alone and lacks a portion of them. The sample contains 130,000 to 150,000 clones, 75% to 90% of which appear only once. Sequenced input: PBMCs or T cells enriched from blood (not recorded which). The source is a man aged 55 to 70 who had recovered from COVID-19.

The CDR3 here is CSVEDRGEEGTTEAFF. In DNA form, the CDR3 reads TGCAGCGTTGAAGATCGGGGGGAGGAGGGGACAACTGAAGCTTTCTTT. V usage is TRBV29-1 and J usage is TRBJ1-1, with D possibly TRBD1 on 6 matching bases. V shed 0 bases and J shed 5 bases, with 19 bases lying between them. The CDR3 is 16 residues long. Germline V lookup: CDR1 SQVTM, CDR2 ANQGSEA.